This TCR beta chain came from a study of blood T cell repertoires in COVID-19 (TCRdb year 2020). In terms of the full investigation: The collaborator samples originated in the United States, Italy and Spain and spanned the acute and convalescent phases of COVID-19. Subjects who had been exposed to COVID-19, were actively infected with it, or had recovered from it provided the deeply sampled blood TCRbeta repertoires that made up the dataset. Nearly every sample came with metadata listing a de-identified subject ID, COVID-19 status, age in years and sex. The material from the prospective study consisted of cDNA or gDNA derived from T cells, B-cell-depleted T cells, or PBMCs. The samples were drawn from the first 160 participants of the ongoing ImmuneRACE study and from 1,254 subjects provided by 6 global collaborators. Where available, HLA class I and class II types were taken from metadata supplied by the sample provider and were not determined by assay-based typing. The repertoires were released in a freely available public database intended as a resource for research on the immune response to SARS-CoV-2.

TCRbeta CDR3 regions were amplified from genomic DNA by means of the immunoSEQ Assay, a bias-controlled multiplex PCR. The study's processing was this. Within the assay, amplification of reference gene primers was used to estimate how many nucleated cells each sample contained. Sequence reads were collapsed and filtered to measure the absolute abundance of every unique TCRbeta CDR3 rearrangement. For each sample, productive Simpson clonality was calculated as the square root of Simpson's diversity index across productive rearrangements. TCRdb holds this immuneACCESS table with in-frame rearrangements only. Some clones are missing; in checked studies, unresolved V genes explain under half, and the rest has no known cause. The V and J calls and the clone size are those of that table, but D and trimming were determined from the DNA. This sample gives about 400,000 clones in total; about 90% of them show up just once. The top ten hold roughly 1.2% of the sample.

Details on this clone: This receptor's antigen is unknown. Base qualities were left out, and no much larger clone turns up one base away.

The collaborating institutions used their own protocols to collect whole blood in K2EDTA tubes. Collaborator samples were shipped for TCRbeta analysis as frozen whole blood, isolated PBMCs, or DNA extracted from either sample type. Inclusive of the bounding cysteine and phenylalanine, the CDR3 is 14 residues long. Only the CDR3 region is kept as DNA, spanning 42 bases read in frame from base 1. Compared with germline, V lacks 2 bases and J lacks 2 bases; bases without a gene match: 1. Per the germline V gene, KGHSH is the CDR1 and LQKENI is the CDR2. Broader findings and caveats from the paper: How much clinical and demographic metadata was included differed by source and by participant, and the metadata was provided uncurated.

The sample taken for sequencing was peripheral blood. The chain is encoded by TRBV18 joined to TRBJ2-5; 8 bases in between match TRBD2. This TCR derives from a man aged 40-55 years with acute or convalescent COVID-19. The CDR3 region has the sequence CASSPGGGQETQYF. Here is the DNA: TGTGCCAGCTCACCAGGCGGGGGGCAAGAGACCCAGTACTTC.